This T cell receptor (beta chain) stems from a study of OX40 agonist ivuxolimab in advanced cancers. Germline values: CDR1 SEHNR, CDR2 FQNEAQ (reference sequence). CDR3 length: 14 residues. Trimming stripped 0 bases from V and 4 bases from J, with 7 bases between. The repertoire was sequenced with immunoSEQ multiplex PCR; TCRdb's copy has only in-frame clones and lacks some. The table has tens of thousands of clones, about 90% seen once. The receptor comes from an adult with an advanced solid tumor such as melanoma, head and neck, liver or kidney cancer. The starting material was CD4+ or CD8+ T cells sorted from blood, obtained in a trial of the OX40 agonist ivuxolimab. The V call is TRBV7-9, the J call TRBJ1-5; D uncertain. The CDR3 DNA is TGTGCCAGCAGCTTAGCCAGTGTGAATCAGCCCCAGCATTTT. This translates into CASSLASVNQPQHF.